Below, 4 T cell receptor beta chains from the same sample are listed, as sequenced in a study of blood T cell repertoires in COVID-19. Produced via immunoSEQ multiplex PCR; TCRdb's table is partial and in-frame only. In the table there are about 21,000 clones, roughly 75% of which are singletons. The specimen sequenced was peripheral blood. All receptors derive from a man aged 55 to 70 with active COVID-19.

J is TRBJ2-1 and V is TRBV6-5; the D gene is possibly TRBD1 (5 bases). The CDR3 length is 14 residues. Germline values: CDR1 MNHEY, CDR2 SVGAGI. Trimming pared 6 bases from V and 5 bases from J, leaving 14 bases between. CDR3 nucleotide sequence: TGTGCCAGCAGCGCGGCAGGGTGGAACAATGAGCAGTTCTTC. Translation: CASSAAGWNNEQFF.

This clone turned up a few times. This sequence joins TRBV24-1 and TRBJ2-3; 8 bases agree with TRBD2. This CDR3 has 17 amino acids. Germline CDR1 KGHDR, CDR2 SFDVKD. Unmatched junction bases numbered 11, after V lost 2 bases and J lost 5 bases. CDR3 sequence (DNA): TGTGCCACCAGTGATTGGGGTAGCGGGAAAGACCGAGATACGCAGTATTTT. This translates into CATSDWGSGKDRDTQYF.

J is TRBJ2-1 and V is TRBV7-2, with TRBD2 matching over 8 bases. The CDR3 has 15 amino acids. CDR1 SGHTA and CDR2 FQGNSA come from the germline V gene. V shed 3 bases, J shed 3 bases, and the junction held 4 bases outside the gene matches. The CDR3 here is CASSLSGSYYNEQFF. CDR3 sequence (DNA): TGTGCCAGCAGCTTGAGCGGGAGCTACTACAATGAGCAGTTCTTC.

The V gene is TRBV24-1, the J gene TRBJ2-1; D not certain. The CDR3 runs 14 residues. V was clipped by 5 bases and J by 4 bases, with 11 bases between them. Germline CDR1 KGHDR, CDR2 SFDVKD. Here the CDR3 DNA reads TGTGCCACCAGTGTCGGCCAGGTATACAATGAGCAGTTCTTC. Translated: CATSVGQVYNEQFF.